This T cell receptor (beta chain) was recorded in a study of tumor and adjacent non-tumor tissue in lung cancer (dated by TCRdb to between 2018 and 2020). Study-wide context: The cohort included eleven to twelve adenocarcinoma, 2 squamous cell carcinoma and 1 small cell lung cancer patients. The roughly 15 enrolled patients, of whom approximately ten were men and 5 were women, were aged roughly 30 to 85 years and were diagnosed with TNM stage I to III disease. In total, sequencing yielded 95 million to 150 million productive TCRbeta reads, which works out to an average of roughly 4.2 million reads per sample. Bulk TCRbeta repertoires were compared between lung tumor tissue and matched distant non-tumor lung tissue obtained from 15 lung cancer patients. TCRbeta CDR3 sequencing was performed on 30 to 35 paired specimens, with one tumor sample and one normal lung sample collected per patient.

RNA was isolated from bulk unsorted tissue, and RNA quality was assessed with a NanoDrop ND-1000 and an Agilent 2100. All donors had newly diagnosed lung cancer, had not received prior chemotherapy, and were admitted for thoracic surgery in China between August and November 2014. Anyone who had undergone radiotherapy or chemotherapy before, or who had another cancer at the same time, was left out of the study. Surgical tissue pieces of roughly 1-2 cm3 were preserved in RNAlater solution and stored at -80 °C until use. The library was prepared using multiplex PCR. Sequencing relied on an Illumina HiSeq 2500. Following protocols modified from ARM-PCR, the researchers constructed TCRbeta libraries through three rounds of nested PCR with primers (Table S4). Before sequencing, PCR products in the 200-500 bp range were cut out of the gel and cleaned up using the QIAquick gel extraction kit. Processing in the source paper ran as follows. Trimmomatic was used to clean the reads, FLASH merged the cleaned reads into complete CDR3 sequences, and MiTCR assigned the sequences to V(D)J germline segments. VDJtools was used to compute clonal diversity as the inverse Simpson's index. In-frame sequences lacking a premature stop codon were counted as productive reads. TCRdb reanalyzed the raw reads on its own, using fastp at Q25 for trimming and MiXCR for clone calling, and kept in-frame beta chains. Every distinct CDR3 protein forms one entry, paired with its most common genes and DNA. Here the V and J calls rest on TCRdb's processing, not on the authors' analysis. The sample data list more than 90,000 distinct CDR3 sequences, and approximately 70% of these were observed just once. Around 17% of the sample lies in the top ten.

Both ends counted, the CDR3 spans 16 residues. Solely the CDR3 DNA is kept, with 48 bases framed from the first base. The CDR1 and CDR2 encoded by the germline V gene are MNHEY and SVGAGI. Results and caveats for the whole study, not just this receptor: With only approximately 16 patients in the cohort, the authors noted that larger samples and more detailed clinical data are needed. The methods do not name the sequencing platform or mention unique molecular identifiers. Significantly higher TCR diversity (inverse Simpson) was observed in tumor tissue than in normal lung tissue (approximately 440 vs 150, P = 0.0075, Mann-Whitney U test). A significantly larger cumulative share of the repertoire was made up by the top 100 clones in normal lung than in tumor tissue. Younger patients had significantly higher TCR diversity, and higher tumor TCR diversity was associated with shorter overall and disease-free survival. Peripheral blood was not sequenced, so blood TCRbeta repertoires were not examined in the lung cancer patients of the study.

Worth noting for this clonotype: This receptor's antigen is unknown. No conserved phenylalanine or tryptophan ends this CDR3, so it is likely a read error.

The sequence was obtained from a man aged 60 to 75 with non-small cell lung cancer. The sequencing input was lung tumor tissue. The chain is encoded by TRBV6-5 joined to TRBJ1-1; no D gene can be assigned with confidence. The sequenced DNA: TGTGCCATCAGTTACTCGACGGCCGACATGAACACTGAAGCTTTCATT. Translated, it gives CAISYSTADMNTEAFI.